One and the same sample provided the 14 T cell receptor beta chains below, sequenced in a study of siplizumab effects on memory and regulatory T cells. Repertoires were generated with immunoSEQ multiplex PCR, while TCRdb's copy carries only in-frame clones and drops some. The table lists roughly 120,000 clones, around 92% of them singletons. Sequenced sample: Tregs sorted from blood. The source is a human donor in good health.

The genes are TRBV18 and TRBJ1-1, with unresolved D. The V and J ends lost 3 bases and 1 base respectively, with 9 bases between them. The germline CDR1 and CDR2 sequences are KGHSH and LQKENI. This CDR3 has 14 residues. The CDR3 is CASSPLQPNTEAFF. The CDR3 coding sequence is TGTGCCAGCTCACCTTTACAGCCGAACACTGAAGCTTTCTTT.

This clone was observed a single time. The chain combines TRBV15 with TRBJ2-2; a possible D gene is TRBD1 (6 bases). Germline V gene data show CDR1 as LNHNV and CDR2 as YYDKDF (reference sequence). The CDR3 covers 15 residues. V shed 5 bases and J shed 0 bases, with 10 bases lying between them. CDR3 nucleotides: TGTGCCACCAGCCCGGGACATTCGAACACCGGGGAGCTGTTTTTT. Protein: CATSPGHSNTGELFF.

The chain combines TRBV19 with TRBJ1-2; no firm D call. This CDR3 spans 12 amino acids. V dropped 1 base and J dropped 4 bases, with 4 bases sitting between them. Germline V lookup: CDR1 LNHDA, CDR2 SQIVND (reference sequence). This chain's CDR3 is CASSIVGYGYTF. The CDR3 DNA reads TGTGCCAGTAGTATAGTCGGCTATGGCTACACCTTC.

The chain is built from TRBV29-1 and TRBJ1-2, with 8 bases matching TRBD1. CDR3 size: 14 residues. Germline V gives CDR1 SQVTM, CDR2 ANQGSEA. V shed 3 bases, J shed 5 bases, and the junction held 8 bases outside the gene matches. DNA of the CDR3: TGCAGCGTTGACCGGACAGGGACACCTTATGGCTACACCTTC. Translated, it gives CSVDRTGTPYGYTF.

A single count supports this clone. The rearrangement links TRBV6-1 to TRBJ1-2, with a tentative D call TRBD1 (5 bases). Germline CDR1 is MNHNS and CDR2 is SASEGT. The CDR3 has 15 residues. V dropped 3 bases and J dropped 5 bases, with 16 bases sitting between them. For the CDR3, the DNA is TGTGCCAGCAGTGACCGACCGGGACTTGCTTATGGCTACACCTTC. It specifies CASSDRPGLAYGYTF.

The J gene is TRBJ1-1, the V gene TRBV10-2; D call uncertain. V was cut by 0 bases and J by 1 base, with 9 bases left in between. The CDR3 is 15 amino acids. Germline V CDR1 and CDR2: WSHSY, SAAADI. CDR3 sequence (DNA): TGCGCCAGCAGTGAGTCGAGGAGGGCGAACACTGAAGCTTTCTTT. Its protein is CASSESRRANTEAFF.

The chain uses TRBV5-4 and TRBJ2-1, with a tentative D call TRBD2 (6 bases). The V gene lost 4 bases and the J gene lost 7 bases, with 15 bases spanning the gap. The CDR3 has 14 residues. Germline values: CDR1 SGHNT, CDR2 YYREEE (reference sequence). In DNA form, the CDR3 reads TGTGCCAGCAGCCAGGACTATCTCGGAAATGAGCAGTTCTTC. Translating it yields CASSQDYLGNEQFF.

The chain combines TRBV7-2 with TRBJ2-5; the D gene is possibly TRBD2 (6 bases). The CDR3 is 16 amino acids. In germline, CDR1 is SGHTA, CDR2 FQGNSA. V gave up 5 bases and J gave up 5 bases, with 21 bases separating them. CDR3 sequence: CASSPGRYAKGETQYF. The CDR3 region has the DNA TGTGCCAGCAGCCCTGGGAGGTACGCGAAGGGGGAGACCCAGTACTTC.

This chain connects TRBV25-1 to TRBJ1-2; weak D call: TRBD1 (5 bases). CDR3 length equals 15 residues. V was pared by 2 bases and J by 6 bases, with 16 bases between. Germline CDR1 reads MGHDK; CDR2 reads SYGVNS. The CDR3 reads CASSEIAQALNGYTF. CDR3 nucleotide sequence: TGTGCCAGCAGTGAAATCGCACAGGCTTTAAATGGCTACACCTTC.

This clone was recorded a few times. The chain employs TRBV7-7 and TRBJ2-5; the D call may be TRBD1 or TRBD2 (5 bases each). Germline-derived CDR1 and CDR2 are SSHAT and FNYEAQ (reference sequence). The CDR3 extends over 13 amino acids. Between the trimmed V and J ends, which lost 3 bases and 2 bases, there was a span of 7 bases. CDR3 loop: CASSLGPQETQYF. CDR3 in DNA: TGTGCCAGCAGCTTGGGACCGCAAGAGACCCAGTACTTC.

The CDR3 loop is CASSPFLVAEALDTQYF. CDR3 nucleotides: TGTGCCAGTAGCCCCTTCTTGGTAGCGGAAGCATTGGATACGCAGTATTTT. The chain carries TRBV19 and TRBJ2-3; weak D call: TRBD2 (6 bases). Trimming took 6 bases from V and 6 from J, leaving 25 bases between them. Germline-derived CDR1 and CDR2 are LNHDA and SQIVND (reference sequence). The CDR3 is 17 amino acids.

A single count supports this clone. The V gene is TRBV7-9, the J gene TRBJ1-1, with D perhaps TRBD1 (6 bases). The CDR3 has 12 amino acids. V lost 3 bases and J lost 11, with 13 bases in between. Looked up from germline, CDR1 is SEHNR and CDR2 is FQNEAQ (reference sequence). The CDR3 DNA reads TGTGCCAGCAGCTTGACAGGATGGGAGGCTTTCTTT. The encoded protein is CASSLTGWEAFF.

V and J are TRBV10-1 and TRBJ2-7; 8 bases are shared with TRBD1. The CDR3 has 13 amino acids. Losses at the gene ends were 6 bases for V and 2 bases for J; bases not matched to a gene: 3. Germline CDR1 and CDR2: WNHNN and SYGVQD (reference sequence). CDR3 protein: CASREGQAYEQYF. CDR3 in DNA: TGCGCCAGCAGGGAGGGACAGGCCTACGAGCAGTACTTC.

The J gene is TRBJ2-7, the V gene TRBV10-1; 7 bases match TRBD2. The CDR3 covers 15 residues. V lost 6 bases to trimming and J lost 7 bases; unmatched junction nucleotides: 15. Germline CDR1 WNHNN, CDR2 SYGVQD (reference sequence). The CDR3: CASSASGVVRREQYF. The CDR3 DNA reads as TGCGCCAGCAGCGCGAGCGGGGTCGTTCGAAGGGAGCAGTACTTC.